This T cell receptor beta chain was captured by sequencing in a study of shared clonotypes between healthy human individuals. Per the germline V gene, CDR1 is SGDLS and CDR2 is YYNGEE. The CDR3 extends over 14 amino acids. Trimming cost V 0 bases and J 7 bases, with 14 bases left between them. Produced via immunoSEQ multiplex PCR; TCRdb's table is partial and in-frame only. The sample holds approximately 590,000 clones, around 95% seen once. CD45RO-negative, CCR7-selected cells formed the naive CD8 fraction, which excluded terminally differentiated effector memory CD45RA+ cells. Material for sequencing was naive CD8+ T cells sorted from blood. The chain has TRBV9 and TRBJ2-7; D not certain. This TCR came from a woman in her twenties or thirties in good health. The CDR3: CASSVGSSGREQYF. CDR3 coding DNA: TGTGCCAGCAGCGTAGGGTCCTCGGGCCGGGAGCAGTACTTC.